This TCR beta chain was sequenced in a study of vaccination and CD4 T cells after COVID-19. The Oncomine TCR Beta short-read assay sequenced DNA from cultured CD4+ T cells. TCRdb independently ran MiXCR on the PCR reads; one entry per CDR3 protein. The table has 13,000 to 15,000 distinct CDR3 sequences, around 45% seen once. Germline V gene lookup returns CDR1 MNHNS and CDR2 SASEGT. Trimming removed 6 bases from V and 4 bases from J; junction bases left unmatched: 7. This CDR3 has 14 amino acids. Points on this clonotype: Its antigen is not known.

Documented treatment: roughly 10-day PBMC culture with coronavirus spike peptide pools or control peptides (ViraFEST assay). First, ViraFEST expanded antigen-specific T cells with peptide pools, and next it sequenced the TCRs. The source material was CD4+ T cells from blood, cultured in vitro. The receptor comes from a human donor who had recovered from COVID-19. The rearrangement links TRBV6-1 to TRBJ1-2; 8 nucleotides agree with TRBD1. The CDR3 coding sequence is TGTGCCAGCAGCCCCGACAGGGGAGGCTATGGCTACACCTTC. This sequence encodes CASSPDRGGYGYTF.